Listed here is a single T cell receptor beta chain. The DNA is omitted, as the CDR3 cannot be located on it reliably, and the CDR3 follows TCRdb's listing. The data were produced by immunoSEQ multiplex PCR, yet TCRdb's version contains in-frame clones alone and is incomplete. The sample contains about 170,000 clones, around 95% of which appear only once. This sample stems from a study of control samples from healthy donors and cancer patients. The sample consisted of blood. This clonotype was obtained from a woman aged 55-75 years in good health.

The chain's CDR3 is CASRYMLRAGELFF. The rearrangement uses TRBV7-6 and TRBJ2-2; TRBD2 is the table's D call, not checked against the DNA. Looked up from germline, CDR1 is SGHVS and CDR2 is FNYEAQ. The CDR3 adds up to 14 amino acids, both ends counted.